A single sample is the source of the 19 T cell receptor beta chains below, sequenced in a study of blood T cell repertoires in COVID-19. The protocol was immunoSEQ multiplex PCR, while the TCRdb copy is restricted to in-frame clones and leaves out a portion. Here the sample spans some 150,000 clones, about 89% being singletons. Input material: peripheral blood. These receptors all stem from a man in his fifties or sixties who had recovered from COVID-19.

The chain combines TRBV13 with TRBJ1-4, with D unclear. Per the germline V gene, CDR1 is PRHDT and CDR2 is FYEKMQ (reference sequence). Trimming took 5 bases from V and 3 from J, leaving 10 bases between them. CDR3 length equals 14 residues. In nucleotides, the CDR3 is TGTGCCAGCAGCACTAAGCGATCTAATGAAAAACTGTTTTTT. Its translation is CASSTKRSNEKLFF.

The rearrangement links TRBV29-1 to TRBJ2-3; TRBD1 is a possible D gene (6 bases). The CDR3 length is 13 residues. The germline V gene has CDR1 SQVTM and CDR2 ANQGSEA. V lost 4 bases, J lost 2 bases, and 10 bases lay in between. CDR3 residues: CSVGVGATDTQYF. CDR3 sequence (DNA): TGCAGCGTTGGAGTGGGGGCCACAGATACGCAGTATTTT.

The rearrangement joins TRBV5-1 to TRBJ1-1, with 8 bases identical to TRBD1. Germline CDR1 and CDR2: SGHRS and YFSETQ. CDR3 length equals 20 residues. Losses at the gene ends were 0 bases for V and 2 bases for J; bases not matched to a gene: 18. CDR3: CASSLDVGRVRGLGNTEAFF. The CDR3 DNA is TGCGCCAGCAGCTTGGATGTCGGAAGGGTCAGGGGGCTTGGAAACACTGAAGCTTTCTTT.

The V call is TRBV5-1, the J call TRBJ1-1, with D perhaps matching TRBD1 (5 bases). This CDR3 is built from 16 residues. CDR1 and CDR2 from the germline V gene are SGHRS and YFSETQ. With 5 bases removed from V and 5 bases from J, the gap between germline ends came to 22 bases. The CDR3 region is CASSRMDGRGKTEAFF. The CDR3 DNA follows: TGCGCCAGCAGTCGTATGGACGGCCGGGGGAAGACTGAAGCTTTCTTT.

The chain uses TRBV29-1 and TRBJ1-2, with TRBD1 matching 11 bases. Germline CDR1 reads SQVTM; CDR2 reads ANQGSEA. The V segment lost 2 bases and the J segment 8 bases; nucleotides outside the gene matches: 7. The CDR3 has 14 residues. Here the CDR3 reads CSVEKDRGRTGYTF. The DNA for the CDR3 is TGCAGCGTTGAAAAGGACAGGGGGCGGACCGGCTACACCTTC.

The rearrangement uses TRBV2 and TRBJ1-1; the D gene is possibly TRBD1 (5 bases). The CDR3 totals 13 residues. V lost 5 bases to trimming and J lost 6 bases, with 13 bases between them. The germline CDR1 and CDR2 sequences are SNHLY and FYNNEI. The CDR3 loop is CASSPRGLSEAFF. CDR3 DNA: TGTGCCAGCAGTCCTAGGGGCCTCTCTGAAGCTTTCTTT.

The J gene is TRBJ2-1, the V gene TRBV5-4, with 9 bases aligning to TRBD2. Germline V lookup: CDR1 SGHNT, CDR2 YYREEE (reference sequence). This CDR3 spans 16 amino acids. Unmatched junction bases numbered 6, after V lost 4 bases and J lost 1 base. The CDR3 region has the DNA TGTGCCAGCAGCGTACAGCGGGGGGTTTCCTACAATGAGCAGTTCTTC. Translating it yields CASSVQRGVSYNEQFF.

V is TRBV29-1 and J is TRBJ2-5; 7 nucleotides agree with TRBD2. Germline V gene lookup returns CDR1 SQVTM and CDR2 ANQGSEA. The ends lost 1 base at V and 4 bases at J; junction bases unmatched: 0. CDR3 length equals 12 residues. The CDR3 DNA reads TGCAGCGTTGAAGCGGGGGGAGAGACCCAGTACTTC. Residues: CSVEAGGETQYF. Full variable domain (missing parts from reference TRBV29-1 and TRBJ2-5): SAVISQKPSRDICQRGTSLTIQCQVDSQVTMMFWYRQQPGQSLTLIATANQGSEATYESGFVIDKFPISRPNLTFSTLTVSNMSPEDSSIYLCSVEAGGETQYFGPGTRLLVL.

The V call is TRBV5-4, the J call TRBJ2-1; D is perhaps TRBD2 (7 bases). V was shortened by 0 bases and J by 0 bases, with 19 bases between the two germline ends. Germline-derived CDR1 and CDR2 are SGHNT and YYREEE (reference sequence). This CDR3 has 19 amino acids. This CDR3 is CASSLAFGGGFRSYNEQFF. The CDR3 DNA sequence: TGTGCCAGCAGCTTGGCCTTTGGCGGGGGCTTTCGCTCCTACAATGAGCAGTTCTTC. The full variable domain, rest sourced from reference TRBV5-4 and TRBJ2-1, is ETGVTQSPTHLIKTRGQQVTLRCSSQSGHNTVSWYQQALGQGPQFIFQYYREEENGRGNFPPRFSGLQFPNYSSELNVNALELDDSALYLCASSLAFGGGFRSYNEQFFGPGTRLTVL.

The V call is TRBV7-2, the J call TRBJ2-7; 7 bases align to TRBD1. CDR3 length: 15 residues. The J segment lost 4 bases and the V segment lost 5 bases, leaving 11 bases of the junction unmatched. The germline gives CDR1 SGHTA, CDR2 FQGNSA. The CDR3 region is CASSLTRDSRYEQYF. The CDR3 DNA is TGTGCCAGCAGCCTAACCCGGGACAGTAGGTACGAGCAGTACTTC.

The gene calls are TRBV9 and TRBJ1-4; 7 bases map to TRBD1. This CDR3 is built from 13 residues. Germline loops: CDR1 SGDLS, CDR2 YYNGEE. With V trimmed by 3 bases and J by 11 bases, 7 bases remained unmatched. CDR3 protein: CASSAYDRDKLFF. CDR3 bases: TGTGCCAGCAGCGCTTACGACAGGGATAAACTGTTTTTT.

The V and J genes are TRBV6-1 and TRBJ1-2; 7 bases fit TRBD1. V lost 7 bases to trimming and J lost 4 bases; unmatched junction nucleotides: 9. CDR3 length equals 14 residues. Germline V gene lookup returns CDR1 MNHNS and CDR2 SASEGT. The CDR3 nucleotides read TGTGCCAGCAACCCAGGGGGACAGTTCTATGGCTACACCTTC. Its translation is CASNPGGQFYGYTF.

The chain couples TRBV14 to TRBJ1-5; no definite D call. Germline lookup yields CDR1 SGHDN and CDR2 FVKESK. The V end lost 5 bases, the J end lost 1 base, and 15 bases lay between the germline ends. The CDR3 is 16 residues long. The CDR3 coding sequence is TGTGCCAGCAGCGTCCCCAGCGGGGTCAGCAATCAGCCCCAGCATTTT. Translating it yields CASSVPSGVSNQPQHF. The entire variable domain, with the rest obtained from reference TRBV14 and TRBJ1-5, is as follows: EAGVTQFPSHSVIEKGQTVTLRCDPISGHDNLYWYRRVMGKEIKFLLHFVKESKQDESGMPNNRFLAERTGGTYSTLKVQPAELEDSGVYFCASSVPSGVSNQPQHFGDGTRLSIL.

V and J are TRBV27 and TRBJ1-5; TRBD1 is a possible D gene (6 bases). Germline V gene data show CDR1 as MNHEY and CDR2 as SMNVEV (reference sequence). The CDR3 sequence is 15 residues long. Trimming stripped 10 bases from V and 2 bases from J, with 18 bases between. CDR3 sequence: CANNVDRPCNQPQHF. The CDR3, as DNA: TGTGCCAATAATGTTGACAGGCCCTGCAATCAGCCCCAGCATTTT.

The genes are TRBV3-1 (or the pseudogene TRBV3-2) and TRBJ2-1, with 8 bases fitting TRBD2. This CDR3 region has 13 residues. After removal of 0 bases from V and 13 bases from J, the junction contained 5 bases not matched to a gene. CDR1 and CDR2 (germline): LGHDT, YNNKEL (reference sequence). CDR3: CASSQDLRGVQFF. CDR3 nucleotides: TGTGCCAGCAGCCAAGATTTGCGGGGGGTTCAGTTCTTC.

This chain uses TRBV4-1 with TRBJ2-7; 8 positions match TRBD1. Trimming at V came to 0 bases and at J to 5 bases, leaving 9 bases not matched to a gene. CDR3 length: 16 residues. Looked up from germline, CDR1 is MGHRA and CDR2 is YSYEKL. CDR3 coding DNA: TGCGCCAGCAGCCAAGATAGGACAGGGTCCTACCACGAGCAGTACTTC. It encodes CASSQDRTGSYHEQYF.

The J gene is TRBJ2-1, the V gene TRBV2, with D hard to call. CDR3 length: 16 residues. V lost 4 bases to trimming and J lost 4 bases, with 17 bases between them. Per the germline V gene, CDR1 is SNHLY and CDR2 is FYNNEI. The CDR3 here is CASSGGQTPPYNEQFF. In DNA form, the CDR3 reads TGTGCCAGCAGTGGCGGTCAGACCCCCCCATACAATGAGCAGTTCTTC.

The gene calls are TRBV4-2 and TRBJ2-1; 9 bases fit TRBD2. V lost 4 bases and J lost 10; bases outside the gene matches: 11. Germline assignment: CDR1 LGHNA and CDR2 YNFKEQ. The CDR3 loop spans 15 amino acids. The CDR3 nucleotides read TGTGCCAGCAGCCTGACGGGACTAGCTCTAACCGAGCAGTTCTTC. It codes for CASSLTGLALTEQFF.

The CDR3 spells CASSLTSSYEQYF. The CDR3 DNA reads TGTGCCAGCAGTTTGACATCTTCCTACGAGCAGTACTTC. This chain uses TRBV12-3 or TRBV12-4 with TRBJ2-7; D not certain. V gave up 3 bases and J gave up 1 base, with 7 bases separating them. CDR3 size: 13 residues.